The 25 T cell receptor beta chains below all came from one sample that was sequenced in a study of Ad26.COV2.S vaccination and SARS-CoV-2 variants. Using immunoSEQ multiplex PCR, the repertoire was profiled, and TCRdb retains in-frame clones only, with some absent. The sample has fewer than 500,000 clones; about 90% are singletons. Sample treatment: around 19 received Ad26.COV2.S at low or high dose, single or two shots; roughly 5 received placebo; per-sample allocation not given. Samples were taken on day 63 after the first vaccine or placebo injection. This specimen consisted of peripheral blood, obtained in a trial of Ad26.COV2.S vaccine versus placebo. The receptors shown here come from a person between 18 and 59 years old who received the Ad26.COV2.S COVID-19 vaccine or a placebo.

This clone was seen a handful of times. The chain recombines TRBV6-1 with TRBJ1-5; unclear D gene. Trimming cost V 1 base and J 3 bases, with 10 bases left between them. CDR1 MNHNS and CDR2 SASEGT come from the germline V gene. This CDR3 is 15 amino acids long. The CDR3 DNA follows: TGTGCCAGCAGTGAAGGGGGAGTAGACAATCAGCCCCAGCATTTT. Protein product: CASSEGGVDNQPQHF.

This rearrangement joins TRBV9 to TRBJ2-2; D gene ambiguous. V shed 1 base and J shed 3 bases, with 7 bases lying between them. CDR3 length: 14 residues. The germline CDR1 and CDR2 sequences are SGDLS and YYNGEE. In DNA, the CDR3 is TGTGCCAGCAGCGTAAATCCCGACACCGGGGAGCTGTTTTTT. Encoded protein: CASSVNPDTGELFF.

The V gene is TRBV7-9, the J gene TRBJ2-5, with D tentatively TRBD1 (5 bases). Per the germline V gene, CDR1 is SEHNR and CDR2 is FQNEAQ (reference sequence). Between the trimmed V and J ends, which lost 6 bases and 1 base, there was a span of 9 bases. This CDR3 contains 13 residues. CDR3 in DNA: TGTGCCAGCAGTCAGGGTCTCCAAGAGACCCAGTACTTC. It yields the protein CASSQGLQETQYF.

The chain links TRBV7-9 to TRBJ1-3; D gene ambiguous. CDR3 length equals 16 residues. Trimming cost V 2 bases and J 1 base, with 12 bases left between them. The germline CDR1 and CDR2 sequences are SEHNR and FQNEAQ (reference sequence). In DNA form, the CDR3 reads TGTGCCAGCAGCTTACACGTGGGAGGGTCTGGAAACACCATATATTTT. Amino acids: CASSLHVGGSGNTIYF.

The chain links TRBV15 to TRBJ2-5, with D uncertain. This CDR3 region has 15 residues. CDR1 is LNHNV, CDR2 YYDKDF, per germline (reference sequence). The V end lost 0 bases, the J end lost 5 bases, and 13 bases lay between the germline ends. CDR3 residues: CATSRDLRFEETQYF. CDR3 sequence (DNA): TGTGCCACCAGCAGAGATCTCCGGTTCGAGGAGACCCAGTACTTC.

The V and J genes are TRBV27 and TRBJ2-7; no definite D call. Germline assignment: CDR1 MNHEY and CDR2 SMNVEV (reference sequence). Deletions cut 3 bases from V and 4 bases from J, with 16 bases between. The CDR3 has 15 amino acids. The CDR3 is CASSFLLAGTYEQYF. In DNA form, the CDR3 reads TGTGCCAGCAGTTTCCTTTTGGCAGGTACATACGAGCAGTACTTC.

This chain uses TRBV30 with TRBJ2-3; 12 bases map to TRBD2. This CDR3 spans 17 amino acids. V was pared by 1 base and J by 6 bases, with 11 bases of the junction left unmatched. Germline-derived CDR1 and CDR2 are GTSNPN and SVGIG (reference sequence). The CDR3 DNA follows: TGTGCCTGGAGTGCCGAGACCCTAGCGGGAGGGTTGGATACGCAGTATTTT. It yields the protein CAWSAETLAGGLDTQYF.

The chain combines TRBV12-3 or TRBV12-4 with TRBJ2-7; D ambiguous. The CDR3 has 12 residues. V lost 8 bases, J lost 1 base, and 9 bases lay in between. The CDR3 loop reads CASASRSYEQYF. CDR3 sequence (DNA): TGTGCCAGCGCGTCGAGATCCTACGAGCAGTACTTC.

V and J are TRBV6-2 or TRBV6-3 and TRBJ2-1, with TRBD1 as a possible D gene (5 bases). V shed 2 bases and J shed 4 bases, with 12 bases lying between them. Germline V gene sequence: CDR1 MNHEY, CDR2 SVGEGT. This CDR3 has 15 residues. The CDR3 reads CASSYGASGYNEQFF. The DNA of the CDR3 is TGTGCCAGCAGTTACGGGGCCTCTGGATACAATGAGCAGTTCTTC.

The gene calls are TRBV13 and TRBJ2-7; perhaps TRBD1 as D (5 bases). Trimming removed 2 bases from V and 1 base from J, with 9 bases in between. Germline V gene sequence: CDR1 PRHDT, CDR2 FYEKMQ (reference sequence). The CDR3 covers 14 residues. CDR3: CASSLPGSSYEQYF. CDR3 coding DNA: TGTGCCAGCAGCTTACCAGGGTCTTCCTACGAGCAGTACTTC.

This clone has only one observation. The CDR3, as DNA: TGTGCCAGCAGTTCCCCGACAGTGGGATCCAATTCACCCCTCCACTTT. It specifies CASSSPTVGSNSPLHF. The chain couples TRBV28 to TRBJ1-6; D might be TRBD1 (5 bases). Looked up from germline, CDR1 is MDHEN and CDR2 is SYDVKM. V lost 4 bases and J lost 7, with 17 bases in between. The CDR3 is made up of 16 amino acids.

The chain uses TRBV7-3 and TRBJ2-3, with 9 bases that match TRBD2. This CDR3 is built from 15 residues. The junction had 4 bases not matched to a gene; V was cut back by 6 bases and J by 0 bases. Germline V gene lookup returns CDR1 SGHTA and CDR2 FQGTGA. The CDR3 protein is CASSSSGGSTDTQYF. In DNA, the CDR3 is TGTGCCAGCAGTTCAAGCGGGGGGAGCACAGATACGCAGTATTTT.

The chain has TRBV7-9 and TRBJ2-4; possibly TRBD2 for D (6 bases). This CDR3 comprises 17 residues. The germline V gene has CDR1 SEHNR and CDR2 FQNEAQ (reference sequence). Trimming stripped 3 bases from V and 8 bases from J, with 23 bases between. CDR3: CASSLGLLRDGSDIQYF. The CDR3 DNA is TGTGCCAGCAGCTTGGGTCTTCTCCGGGACGGGAGTGACATTCAGTACTTC.

This clone was seen once. The chain is built from TRBV28 and TRBJ2-7; no clear D. V gave up 1 base and J gave up 4 bases, with 5 bases separating them. CDR3 length equals 12 residues. Germline CDR1 reads MDHEN; CDR2 reads SYDVKM. Here the CDR3 reads CASSLSEYEQYF. The CDR3 coding sequence is TGTGCCAGCAGTTTATCGGAGTACGAGCAGTACTTC.

The chain has TRBV5-1 and TRBJ2-1, with D perhaps matching TRBD1 (6 bases). CDR1 SGHRS and CDR2 YFSETQ come from the germline V gene. The CDR3 covers 16 residues. The V end lost 5 bases, the J end lost 0 bases, and 15 bases lay between the germline ends. In nucleotides, the CDR3 is TGCGCCAGCAGTAAAGGGGGAAGGTCCTCCTACAATGAGCAGTTCTTC. Amino acids: CASSKGGRSSYNEQFF. The complete variable domain, with remaining parts taken from reference TRBV5-1 and TRBJ2-1, reads KAGVTQTPRYLIKTRGQQVTLSCSPISGHRSVSWYQQTPGQGLQFLFEYFSETQRNKGNFPGRFSGRQFSNSRSEMNVSTLELGDSALYLCASSKGGRSSYNEQFFGPGTRLTVL.

The genes are TRBV7-9 and TRBJ2-2; 7 bases match TRBD2. Germline V lookup: CDR1 SEHNR, CDR2 FQNEAQ (reference sequence). V was pared by 4 bases and J by 2 bases, with 7 bases of the junction left unmatched. CDR3 length: 16 residues. The CDR3 spells CASSSSSGSNTGELFF. The DNA of the CDR3 is TGTGCCAGCAGCTCAAGTAGCGGGTCAAACACCGGGGAGCTGTTTTTT.

This clone was picked up a small number of times. The chain is built from TRBV2 and TRBJ2-5, with 13 bases that match TRBD2. The junction had 7 bases not matched to a gene; V was cut back by 5 bases and J by 7 bases. The CDR3 runs 15 residues. Germline V gives CDR1 SNHLY, CDR2 FYNNEI. The CDR3 nucleotides are TGTGCCAGCAGTTTAACTAGCGGGAGGGCCGGGACCCAGTACTTC. It is translated as CASSLTSGRAGTQYF.

The rearrangement links TRBV18 to TRBJ2-5; perhaps D is TRBD1 or TRBD2 (5 bases each). V was cut by 0 bases and J by 2 bases, with 10 bases left in between. Germline CDR1 KGHSH, CDR2 LQKENI. This CDR3 has 15 amino acids. The CDR3 is CASSPPGADQETQYF. CDR3 sequence (DNA): TGTGCCAGCTCACCACCCGGGGCAGATCAAGAGACCCAGTACTTC. The full variable domain, with the rest looked up from reference TRBV18 and TRBJ2-5, is NAGVMQNPRHLVRRRGQEARLRCSPMKGHSHVYWYRQLPEEGLKFMVYLQKENIIDESGMPKERFSAEFPKEGPSILRIQQVVRGDSAAYFCASSPPGADQETQYFGPGTRLLVL.

This chain connects TRBV30 to TRBJ1-5; 9 bases fit TRBD1. This CDR3 region has 14 residues. The V and J ends lost 3 bases and 11 bases, in that order; junction bases with no gene match: 11. Germline CDR1 is GTSNPN and CDR2 is SVGIG (reference sequence). DNA of the CDR3: TGTGCCTGGAGCCGGGACAGGGAGACAGCAGCCCAGCATTTT. Encoded protein: CAWSRDRETAAQHF.

The chain combines TRBV29-1 with TRBJ2-1; 12 bases are shared with TRBD2. In germline, CDR1 is SQVTM, CDR2 ANQGSEA. CDR3 length: 14 residues. The trim removed 7 bases at V and 5 bases at J, leaving 6 bases unmatched. The CDR3: CSATSGGRHNEQFF. In nucleotides, the CDR3 is TGCAGCGCAACTAGCGGGGGGAGACACAATGAGCAGTTCTTC.

In regard to this clone: Distinct nucleotide sequences in the sample also encode this CDR3. CDR3 protein: CATSDPGTDTGELFF. Written as DNA, the CDR3 is TGTGCCACCAGTGATCCAGGGACGGACACCGGGGAGCTGTTTTTT. The rearrangement joins TRBV24-1 to TRBJ2-2, with D perhaps matching TRBD1 or TRBD2 (5 bases each). Per germline, CDR1 KGHDR and CDR2 SFDVKD. The CDR3 contains 15 residues. V was trimmed by 3 bases and J by 3 bases, leaving 10 bases between them.

V gene TRBV18 combines with J gene TRBJ1-5; 7 nucleotides match TRBD1. V lost 1 base and J lost 3; bases outside the gene matches: 3. The germline V gene encodes CDR1 KGHSH and CDR2 LQKENI. The CDR3 spans 15 residues. CDR3 in amino acids: CASSPQGANNQPQHF. The CDR3 DNA reads TGTGCCAGCTCACCACAGGGGGCCAACAATCAGCCCCAGCATTTT.

CDR3 DNA: TGCAGTGCTAGTCGGCTAGCGGGAGTCCTGGAGACCCAGTACTTC. Its protein product is CSASRLAGVLETQYF. The V and J genes are TRBV20-1 and TRBJ2-5, with TRBD2 matching over 10 bases. Germline V gene lookup returns CDR1 DFQATT and CDR2 SNEGSKA (reference sequence). With 3 bases clipped from V and 5 bases from J, the junction kept 9 bases outside the gene matches. CDR3 length: 15 amino acids.

The chain recombines TRBV11-2 with TRBJ2-2; the D gene is possibly TRBD1 (5 bases). The CDR3 sequence is 15 residues long. CDR1 and CDR2 (germline): SGHAT, FQNNGV. Trimming removed 3 bases from V and 4 bases from J, with 12 bases in between. The CDR3 nucleotides are TGTGCCAGCAGCTTGACAGCTTGGGTCACCGGGGAGCTGTTTTTT. Amino acids: CASSLTAWVTGELFF.

This clone was observed a single time. The chain links TRBV5-5 to TRBJ2-2; 7 bases map to TRBD2. V shed 2 bases and J 2 bases; nucleotides not matched to a gene: 6. Germline V gene data show CDR1 as SGHKS and CDR2 as YYEKEE (reference sequence). The CDR3 totals 16 residues. The CDR3 DNA reads as TGTGCCAGCAGCTTAGGGACTACAATAAACACCGGGGAGCTGTTTTTT. Translated: CASSLGTTINTGELFF.